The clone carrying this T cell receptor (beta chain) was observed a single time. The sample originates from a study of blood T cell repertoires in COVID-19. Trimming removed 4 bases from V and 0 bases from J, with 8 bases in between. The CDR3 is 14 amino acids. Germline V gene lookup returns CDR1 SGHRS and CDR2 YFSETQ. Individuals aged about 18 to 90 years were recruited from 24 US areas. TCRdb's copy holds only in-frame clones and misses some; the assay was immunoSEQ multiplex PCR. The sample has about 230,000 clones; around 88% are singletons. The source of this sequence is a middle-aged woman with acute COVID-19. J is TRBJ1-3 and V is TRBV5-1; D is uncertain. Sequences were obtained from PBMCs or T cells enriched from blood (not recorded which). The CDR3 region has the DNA TGCGCCAGCAGCAACTCCATCTCTGGAAACACCATATATTTT. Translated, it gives CASSNSISGNTIYF.